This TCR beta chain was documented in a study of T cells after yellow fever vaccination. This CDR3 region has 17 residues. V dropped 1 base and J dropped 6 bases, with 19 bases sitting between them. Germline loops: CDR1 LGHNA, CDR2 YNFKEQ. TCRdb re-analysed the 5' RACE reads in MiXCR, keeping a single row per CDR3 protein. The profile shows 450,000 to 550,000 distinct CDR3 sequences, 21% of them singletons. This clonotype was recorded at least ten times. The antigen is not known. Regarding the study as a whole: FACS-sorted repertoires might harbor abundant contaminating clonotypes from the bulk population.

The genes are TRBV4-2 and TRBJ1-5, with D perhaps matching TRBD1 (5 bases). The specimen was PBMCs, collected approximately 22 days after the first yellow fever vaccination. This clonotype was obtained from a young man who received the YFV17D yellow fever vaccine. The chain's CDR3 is CASSQGVPDGGGQPQHF. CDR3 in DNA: TGTGCCAGCAGCCAAGGGGTCCCGGACGGGGGGGGTCAGCCCCAGCATTTT.